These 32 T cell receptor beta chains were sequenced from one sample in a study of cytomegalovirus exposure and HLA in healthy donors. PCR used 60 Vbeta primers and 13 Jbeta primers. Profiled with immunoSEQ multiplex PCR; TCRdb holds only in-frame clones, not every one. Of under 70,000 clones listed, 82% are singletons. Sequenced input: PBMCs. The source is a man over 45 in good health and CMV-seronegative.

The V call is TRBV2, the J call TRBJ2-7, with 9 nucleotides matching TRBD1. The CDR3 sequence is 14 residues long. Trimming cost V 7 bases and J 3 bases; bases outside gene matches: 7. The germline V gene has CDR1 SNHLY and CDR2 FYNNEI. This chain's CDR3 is CASTLQGARYEQYF. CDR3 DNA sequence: TGTGCCAGCACCTTACAGGGGGCTCGCTACGAGCAGTACTTC.

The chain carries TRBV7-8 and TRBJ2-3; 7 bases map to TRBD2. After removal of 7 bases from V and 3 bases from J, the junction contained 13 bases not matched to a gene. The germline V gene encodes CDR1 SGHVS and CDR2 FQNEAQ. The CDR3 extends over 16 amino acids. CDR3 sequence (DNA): TGTGCCAGCACCCTACTAAGCGGGGAGGGGACAGATACGCAGTATTTT. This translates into CASTLLSGEGTDTQYF.

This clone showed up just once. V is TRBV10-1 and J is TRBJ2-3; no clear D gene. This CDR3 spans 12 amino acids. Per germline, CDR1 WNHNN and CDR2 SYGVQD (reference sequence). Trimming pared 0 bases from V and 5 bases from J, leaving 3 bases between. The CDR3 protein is CASSESLDTQYF. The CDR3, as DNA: TGCGCCAGCAGTGAGTCACTAGATACGCAGTATTTT.

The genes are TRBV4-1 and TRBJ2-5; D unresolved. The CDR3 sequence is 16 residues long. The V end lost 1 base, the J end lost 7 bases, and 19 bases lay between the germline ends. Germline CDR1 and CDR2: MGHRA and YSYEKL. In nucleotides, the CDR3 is TGCGCCAGCAGCCAAGTTCAGGCCTCTGGCCCAAGGACCCAGTACTTC. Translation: CASSQVQASGPRTQYF.

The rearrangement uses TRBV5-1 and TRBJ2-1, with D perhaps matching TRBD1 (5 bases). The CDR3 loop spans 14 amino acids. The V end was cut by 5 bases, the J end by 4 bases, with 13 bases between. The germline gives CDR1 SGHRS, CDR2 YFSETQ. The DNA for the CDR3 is TGCGCCAGCAGACGTGCAGGGCTTTACAATGAGCAGTTCTTC. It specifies CASRRAGLYNEQFF.

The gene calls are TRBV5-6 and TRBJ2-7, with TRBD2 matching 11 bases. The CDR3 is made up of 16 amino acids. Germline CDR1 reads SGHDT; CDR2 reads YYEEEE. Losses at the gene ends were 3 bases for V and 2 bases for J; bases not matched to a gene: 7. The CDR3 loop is CASSSLTSGAAYEQYF. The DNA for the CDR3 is TGTGCCAGCAGCTCCCTGACTAGCGGGGCGGCCTACGAGCAGTACTTC.

The CDR3 DNA reads as TGTGCCAGCAGCCAAGGAAAAAGACAGGGGGACACAGATACGCAGTATTTT. It codes for CASSQGKRQGDTDTQYF. The chain is built from TRBV4-2 and TRBJ2-3; TRBD1 aligns across 9 bases. This CDR3 comprises 17 residues. Looked up from germline, CDR1 is LGHNA and CDR2 is YNFKEQ. Trimming removed 1 base from V and 2 bases from J; junction bases left unmatched: 7.

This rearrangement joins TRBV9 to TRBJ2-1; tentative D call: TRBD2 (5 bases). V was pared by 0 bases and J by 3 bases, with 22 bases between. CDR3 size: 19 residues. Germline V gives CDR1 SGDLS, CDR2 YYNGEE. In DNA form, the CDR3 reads TGTGCCAGCAGCGTAGGCCTGGGGTCGTCGGGGATCTTCTACAATGAGCAGTTCTTC. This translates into CASSVGLGSSGIFYNEQFF.

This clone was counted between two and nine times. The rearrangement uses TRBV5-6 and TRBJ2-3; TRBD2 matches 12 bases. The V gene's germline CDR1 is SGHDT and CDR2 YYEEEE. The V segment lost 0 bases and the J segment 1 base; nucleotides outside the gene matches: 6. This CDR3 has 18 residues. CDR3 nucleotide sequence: TGTGCCAGCAGCTTGGCTCTAGCGGGGGGGATTGGCACAGATACGCAGTATTTT. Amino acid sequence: CASSLALAGGIGTDTQYF.

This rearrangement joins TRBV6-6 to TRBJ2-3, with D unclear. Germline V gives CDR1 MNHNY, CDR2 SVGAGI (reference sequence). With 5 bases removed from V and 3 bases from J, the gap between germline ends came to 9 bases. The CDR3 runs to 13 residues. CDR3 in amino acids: CASSADGTDTQYF. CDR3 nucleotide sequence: TGTGCCAGCAGTGCTGACGGGACAGATACGCAGTATTTT.

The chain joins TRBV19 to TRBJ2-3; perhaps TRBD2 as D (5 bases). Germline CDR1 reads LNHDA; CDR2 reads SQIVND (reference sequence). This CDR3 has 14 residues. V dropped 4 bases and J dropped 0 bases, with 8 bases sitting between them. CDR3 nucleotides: TGTGCCAGTAGTAAGGACTTCAGCACAGATACGCAGTATTTT. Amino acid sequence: CASSKDFSTDTQYF.

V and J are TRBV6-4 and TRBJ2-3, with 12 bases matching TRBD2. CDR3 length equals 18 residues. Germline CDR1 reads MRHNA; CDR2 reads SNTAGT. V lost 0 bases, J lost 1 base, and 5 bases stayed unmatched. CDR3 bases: TGTGCCAGCAGTGACTCGAGCAGGACTAGCGGGGGCACAGATACGCAGTATTTT. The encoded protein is CASSDSSRTSGGTDTQYF.

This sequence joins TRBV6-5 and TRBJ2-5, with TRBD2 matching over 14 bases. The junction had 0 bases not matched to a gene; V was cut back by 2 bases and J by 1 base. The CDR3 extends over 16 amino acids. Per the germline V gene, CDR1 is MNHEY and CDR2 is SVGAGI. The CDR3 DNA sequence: TGTGCCAGCAGTTACGGGACTAGCGGGGGCCAAGAGACCCAGTACTTC. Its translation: CASSYGTSGGQETQYF.

The CDR3 DNA reads TGTGCCAGCAGTTCCTGGACAGGGAGAGGCACTGAAGCTTTCTTT. It codes for CASSSWTGRGTEAFF. The chain employs TRBV27 and TRBJ1-1, with 8 bases aligning to TRBD1. Germline-derived CDR1 and CDR2 are MNHEY and SMNVEV (reference sequence). The V segment lost 4 bases and the J segment 4 bases; nucleotides outside the gene matches: 8. The CDR3 sequence is 15 residues long.

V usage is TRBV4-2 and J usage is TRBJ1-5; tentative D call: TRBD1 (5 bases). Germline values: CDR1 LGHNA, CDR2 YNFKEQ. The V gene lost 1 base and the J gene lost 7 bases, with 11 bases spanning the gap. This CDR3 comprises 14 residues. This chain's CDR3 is CASSQVPDRQPQHF. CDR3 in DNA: TGTGCCAGCAGCCAAGTGCCTGACAGACAGCCCCAGCATTTT.

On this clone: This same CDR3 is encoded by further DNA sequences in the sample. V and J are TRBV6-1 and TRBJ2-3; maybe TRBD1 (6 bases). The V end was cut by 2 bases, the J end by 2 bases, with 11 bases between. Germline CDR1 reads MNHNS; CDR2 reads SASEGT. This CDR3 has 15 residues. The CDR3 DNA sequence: TGTGCCAGCAGTGAACTACAGGGCTACACAGATACGCAGTATTTT. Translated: CASSELQGYTDTQYF.

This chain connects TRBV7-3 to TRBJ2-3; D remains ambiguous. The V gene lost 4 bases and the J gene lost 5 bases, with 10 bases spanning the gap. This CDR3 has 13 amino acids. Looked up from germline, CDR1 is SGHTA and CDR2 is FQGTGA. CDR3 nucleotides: TGTGCCAGCAGCTCTACTAACGGAGATACGCAGTATTTT. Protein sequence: CASSSTNGDTQYF.

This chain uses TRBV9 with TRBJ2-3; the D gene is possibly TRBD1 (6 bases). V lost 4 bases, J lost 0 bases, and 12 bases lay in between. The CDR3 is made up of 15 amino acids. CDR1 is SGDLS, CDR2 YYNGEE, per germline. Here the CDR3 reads CASSTRRGSTDTQYF. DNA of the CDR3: TGTGCCAGCAGCACGAGAAGGGGGAGCACAGATACGCAGTATTTT.

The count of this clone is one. CDR3 region: CASSVIRGGLQPQHF. The CDR3 DNA sequence: TGTGCCAGCAGCGTTATAAGGGGAGGCCTACAGCCCCAGCATTTT. The rearrangement links TRBV28 to TRBJ1-5, with D perhaps matching TRBD1 (5 bases). Germline loops: CDR1 MDHEN, CDR2 SYDVKM. Trimming removed 6 bases from V and 7 bases from J, with 19 bases in between. The CDR3 sequence is 15 residues long.

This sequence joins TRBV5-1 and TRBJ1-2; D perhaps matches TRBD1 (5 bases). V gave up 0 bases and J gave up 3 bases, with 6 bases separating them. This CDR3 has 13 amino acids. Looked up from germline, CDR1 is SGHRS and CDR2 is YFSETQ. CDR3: CASSLGGDYGYTF. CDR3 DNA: TGCGCCAGCAGCTTGGGGGGGGACTATGGCTACACCTTC. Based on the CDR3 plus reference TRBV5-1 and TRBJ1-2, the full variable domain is KAGVTQTPRYLIKTRGQQVTLSCSPISGHRSVSWYQQTPGQGLQFLFEYFSETQRNKGNFPGRFSGRQFSNSRSEMNVSTLELGDSALYLCASSLGGDYGYTFGSGTRLTVV.

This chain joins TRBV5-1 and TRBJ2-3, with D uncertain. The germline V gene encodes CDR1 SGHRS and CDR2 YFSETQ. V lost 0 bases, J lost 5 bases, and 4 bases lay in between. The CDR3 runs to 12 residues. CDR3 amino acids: CASSLAGDTQYF. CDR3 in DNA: TGCGCCAGCAGCTTGGCCGGAGATACGCAGTATTTT.

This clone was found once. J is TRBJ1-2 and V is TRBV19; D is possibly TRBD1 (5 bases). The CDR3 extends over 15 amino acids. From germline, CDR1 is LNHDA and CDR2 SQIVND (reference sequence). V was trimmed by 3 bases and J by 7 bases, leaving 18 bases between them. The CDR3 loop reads CASSMPNVARAGYTF. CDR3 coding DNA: TGTGCCAGTAGTATGCCCAATGTTGCCAGGGCTGGCTACACCTTC.

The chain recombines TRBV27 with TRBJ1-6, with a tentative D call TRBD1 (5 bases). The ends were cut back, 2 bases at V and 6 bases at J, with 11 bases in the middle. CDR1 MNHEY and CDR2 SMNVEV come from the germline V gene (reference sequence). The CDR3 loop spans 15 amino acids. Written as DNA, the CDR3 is TGTGCCAGCAGTTTAAGGGGCCAGGCTAATTCACCCCTCCACTTT. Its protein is CASSLRGQANSPLHF.

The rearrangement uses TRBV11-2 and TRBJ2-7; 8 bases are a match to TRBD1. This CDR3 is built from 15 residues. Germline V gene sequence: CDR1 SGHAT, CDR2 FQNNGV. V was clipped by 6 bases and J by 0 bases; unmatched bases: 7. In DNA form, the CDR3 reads TGTGCCAGCAGTTATACAGGGGGGAACTCCTACGAGCAGTACTTC. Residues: CASSYTGGNSYEQYF.

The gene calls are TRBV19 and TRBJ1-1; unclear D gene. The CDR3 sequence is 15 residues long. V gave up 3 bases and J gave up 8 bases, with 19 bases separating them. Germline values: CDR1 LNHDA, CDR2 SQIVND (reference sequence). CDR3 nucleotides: TGTGCCAGTAGTATCAAACCGGGGATCCAGGCCGAAGCTTTCTTT. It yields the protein CASSIKPGIQAEAFF.

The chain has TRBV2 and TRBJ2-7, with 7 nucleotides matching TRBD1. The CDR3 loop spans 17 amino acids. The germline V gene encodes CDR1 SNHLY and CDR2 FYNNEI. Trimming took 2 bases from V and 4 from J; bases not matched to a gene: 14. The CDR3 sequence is CASSEKMRDSRMYEQYF. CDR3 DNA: TGTGCCAGCAGTGAAAAAATGAGGGACAGCAGAATGTACGAGCAGTACTTC.

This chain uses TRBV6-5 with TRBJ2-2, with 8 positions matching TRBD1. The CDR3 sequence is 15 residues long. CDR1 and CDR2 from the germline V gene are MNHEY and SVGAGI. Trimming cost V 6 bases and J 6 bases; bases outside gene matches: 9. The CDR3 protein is CASRAQGAIAGELFF. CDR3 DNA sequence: TGTGCCAGCAGGGCCCAGGGGGCAATCGCCGGGGAGCTGTTTTTT.

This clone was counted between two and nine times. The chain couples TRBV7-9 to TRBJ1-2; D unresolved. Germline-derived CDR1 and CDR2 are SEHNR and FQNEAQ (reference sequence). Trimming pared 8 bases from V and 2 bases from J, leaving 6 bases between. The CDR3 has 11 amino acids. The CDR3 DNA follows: TGTGCCAGCTCTACGAACTATGGCTACACCTTC. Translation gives CASSTNYGYTF.

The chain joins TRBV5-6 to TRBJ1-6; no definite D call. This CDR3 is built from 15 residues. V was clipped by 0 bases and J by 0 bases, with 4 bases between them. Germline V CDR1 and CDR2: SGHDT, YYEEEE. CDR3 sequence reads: CASSLGSSYNSPLHF. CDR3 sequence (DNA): TGTGCCAGCAGCTTGGGCAGCTCCTATAATTCACCCCTCCACTTT.

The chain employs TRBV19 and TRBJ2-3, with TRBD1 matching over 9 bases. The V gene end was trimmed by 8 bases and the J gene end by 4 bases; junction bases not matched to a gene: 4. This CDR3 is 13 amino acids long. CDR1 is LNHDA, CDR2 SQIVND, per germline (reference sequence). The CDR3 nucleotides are TGTGCCAGTGGAGACAGGGGGGCAGATACGCAGTATTTT. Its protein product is CASGDRGADTQYF.

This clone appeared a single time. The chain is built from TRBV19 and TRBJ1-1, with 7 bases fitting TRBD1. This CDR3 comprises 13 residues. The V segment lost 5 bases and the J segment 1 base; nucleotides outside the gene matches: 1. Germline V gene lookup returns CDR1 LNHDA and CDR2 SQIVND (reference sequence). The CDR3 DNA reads TGTGCCAGTAGTCGGACAGGGAACACTGAAGCTTTCTTT. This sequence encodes CASSRTGNTEAFF.

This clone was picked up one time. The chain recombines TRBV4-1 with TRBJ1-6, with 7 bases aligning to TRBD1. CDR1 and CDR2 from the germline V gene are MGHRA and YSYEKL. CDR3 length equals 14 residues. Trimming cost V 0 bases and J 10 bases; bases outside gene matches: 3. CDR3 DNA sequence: TGCGCCAGCAGCCAAGAGGACAGGATCTCACCCCTCCACTTT. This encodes CASSQEDRISPLHF.